This T cell receptor beta chain was retrieved from a study of blood T cell repertoires in COVID-19. About the study: PBMCs, B-cell-depleted T cells, or T cells provided the cDNA or gDNA that made up the material.

CDR1 is MGHRA and CDR2 is YSYEKL in the germline V gene. The V gene lost 4 bases and the J gene lost 0 bases, with 10 bases spanning the gap. The CDR3 contains 14 residues. This clone was detected only a few times. Authors' methods: Reference gene primers were amplified, and this amplification served to estimate nucleated cell counts. Using immunoSEQ multiplex PCR, the repertoire was profiled, and TCRdb retains in-frame clones only, with some absent. V, J and clone size are taken as reported in that table, and D and trimming were inferred from the DNA itself. The top ten clones hold under 2% of a sample with about 440,000 clones, nearly 90% of them seen once. Participants spanned ages roughly 18 to 90 years and resided in fewer than 30 US areas. Researchers sorted participants into cohorts using their self-reported clinical history.

The clonotype comes from a woman aged 18-30 years with acute COVID-19. The rearrangement links TRBV4-1 to TRBJ2-7; D unclear. The sample taken for sequencing was PBMCs or T cells enriched from blood (not recorded which). CDR3: CASSPVELSYEQYF. DNA of the CDR3: TGCGCCAGCAGCCCCGTAGAGCTCTCCTACGAGCAGTACTTC.